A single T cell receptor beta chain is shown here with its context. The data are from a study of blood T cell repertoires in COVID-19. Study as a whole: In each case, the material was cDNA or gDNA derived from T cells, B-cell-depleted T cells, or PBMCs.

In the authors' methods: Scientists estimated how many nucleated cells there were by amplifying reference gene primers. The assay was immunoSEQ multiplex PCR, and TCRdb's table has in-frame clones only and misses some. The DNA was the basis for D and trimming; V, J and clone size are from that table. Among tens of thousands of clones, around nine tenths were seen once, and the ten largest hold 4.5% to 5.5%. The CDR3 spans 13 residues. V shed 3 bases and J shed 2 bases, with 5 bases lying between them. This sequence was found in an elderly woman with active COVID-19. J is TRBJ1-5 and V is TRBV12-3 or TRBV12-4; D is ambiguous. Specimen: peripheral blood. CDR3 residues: CASSFRGNQPQHF. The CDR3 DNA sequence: TGTGCCAGCAGTTTCCGGGGCAATCAGCCCCAGCATTTT.